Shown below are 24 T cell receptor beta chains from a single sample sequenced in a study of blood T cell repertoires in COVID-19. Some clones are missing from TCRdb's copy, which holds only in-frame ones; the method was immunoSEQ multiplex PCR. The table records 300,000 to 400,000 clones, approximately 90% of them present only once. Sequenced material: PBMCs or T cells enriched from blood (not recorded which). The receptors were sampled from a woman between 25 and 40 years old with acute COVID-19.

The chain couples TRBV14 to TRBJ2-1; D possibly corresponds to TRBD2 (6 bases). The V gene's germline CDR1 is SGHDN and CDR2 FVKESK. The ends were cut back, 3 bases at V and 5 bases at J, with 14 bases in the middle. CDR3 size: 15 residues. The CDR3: CASSQTSQPNNEQFF. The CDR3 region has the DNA TGTGCCAGCAGCCAGACTAGTCAGCCTAACAATGAGCAGTTCTTC.

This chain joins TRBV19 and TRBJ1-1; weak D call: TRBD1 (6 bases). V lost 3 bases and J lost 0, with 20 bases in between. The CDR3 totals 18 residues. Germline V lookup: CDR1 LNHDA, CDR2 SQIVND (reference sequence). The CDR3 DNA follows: TGTGCCAGTAGTATGGTTAGTCTCCATGGACAGATGAACACTGAAGCTTTCTTT. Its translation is CASSMVSLHGQMNTEAFF.

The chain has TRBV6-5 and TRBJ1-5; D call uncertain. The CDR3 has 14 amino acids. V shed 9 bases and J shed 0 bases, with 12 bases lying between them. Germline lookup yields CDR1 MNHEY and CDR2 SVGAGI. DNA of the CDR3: TGTGCCAGTTTATCCTCGTCTAGCAATCAGCCCCAGCATTTT. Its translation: CASLSSSSNQPQHF.

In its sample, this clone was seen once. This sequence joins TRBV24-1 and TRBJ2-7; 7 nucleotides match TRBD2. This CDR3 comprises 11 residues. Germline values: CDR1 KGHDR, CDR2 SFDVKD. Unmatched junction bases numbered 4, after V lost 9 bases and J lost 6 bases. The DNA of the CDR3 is TGTGCCACCGGGGGGGATCTCGAGCAGTACTTC. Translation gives CATGGDLEQYF.

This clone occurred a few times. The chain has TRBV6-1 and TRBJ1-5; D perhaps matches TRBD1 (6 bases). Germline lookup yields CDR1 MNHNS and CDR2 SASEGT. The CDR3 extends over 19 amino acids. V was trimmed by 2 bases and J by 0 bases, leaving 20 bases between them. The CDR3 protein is CASSEISPTGPYSNQPQHF. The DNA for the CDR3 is TGTGCCAGCAGTGAAATTTCACCGACAGGCCCCTATAGCAATCAGCCCCAGCATTTT.

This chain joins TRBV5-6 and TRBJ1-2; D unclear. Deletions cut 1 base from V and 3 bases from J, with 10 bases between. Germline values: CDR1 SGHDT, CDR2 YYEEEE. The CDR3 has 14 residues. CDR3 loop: CASSLRQVDYGYTF. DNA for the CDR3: TGTGCCAGCAGCTTGAGGCAGGTGGACTATGGCTACACCTTC.

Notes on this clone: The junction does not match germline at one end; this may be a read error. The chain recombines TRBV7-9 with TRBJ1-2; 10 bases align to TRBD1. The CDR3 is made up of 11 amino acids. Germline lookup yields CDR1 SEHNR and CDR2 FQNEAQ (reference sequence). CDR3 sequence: CASSAAGTGDF. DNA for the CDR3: TGTGCCAGCAGCGCCGCTGGGACAGGGGACTTC.

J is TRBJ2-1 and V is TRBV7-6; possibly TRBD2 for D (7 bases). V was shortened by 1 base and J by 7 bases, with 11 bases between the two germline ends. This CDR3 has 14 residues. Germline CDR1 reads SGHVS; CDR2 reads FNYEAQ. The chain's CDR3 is CASSLGGGPNEQFF. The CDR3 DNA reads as TGTGCCAGCAGCTTAGGGGGGGGCCCGAATGAGCAGTTCTTC.

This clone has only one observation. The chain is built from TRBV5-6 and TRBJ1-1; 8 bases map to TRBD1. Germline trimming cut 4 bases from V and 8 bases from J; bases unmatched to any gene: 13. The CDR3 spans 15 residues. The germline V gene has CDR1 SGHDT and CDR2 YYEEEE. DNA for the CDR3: TGTGCCAGCAGCCAATACAGGGGGACTCAGTCGGAAGCTTTCTTT. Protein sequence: CASSQYRGTQSEAFF.

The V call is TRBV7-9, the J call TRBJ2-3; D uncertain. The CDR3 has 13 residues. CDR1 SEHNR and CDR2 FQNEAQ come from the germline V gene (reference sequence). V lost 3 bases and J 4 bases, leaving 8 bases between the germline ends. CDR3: CASSFSQADTQYF. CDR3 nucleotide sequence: TGTGCCAGCAGCTTCTCCCAGGCAGATACGCAGTATTTT.

This CDR3 reads CASSEDVRTGGATNEKLFF. The CDR3 bases are TGTGCCAGCAGTGAAGACGTGCGGACAGGGGGCGCGACTAATGAAAAACTGTTTTTT. The chain uses TRBV2 and TRBJ1-4; 11 positions agree with TRBD1. J was trimmed by 2 bases and V by 1 base; bases with no gene match: 9. Germline V gives CDR1 SNHLY, CDR2 FYNNEI. This CDR3 region has 19 residues. The full variable domain, in which reference TRBV2 and TRBJ1-4 provide the parts outside the CDR3, is EPEVTQTPSHQVTQMGQEVILRCVPISNHLYFYWYRQILGQKVEFLVSFYNNEISEKSEIFDDQFSVERPDGSNFTLKIRSTKLEDSAMYFCASSEDVRTGGATNEKLFFGSGTQLSVL.

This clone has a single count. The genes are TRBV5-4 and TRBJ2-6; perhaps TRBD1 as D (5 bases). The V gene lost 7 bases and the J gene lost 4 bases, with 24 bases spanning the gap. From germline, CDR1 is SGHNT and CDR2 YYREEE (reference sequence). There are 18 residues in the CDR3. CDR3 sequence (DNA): TGTGCCAGCGCCGTGAGACAGACGACTGATCCCGGGGCCAACGTCCTGACTTTC. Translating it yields CASAVRQTTDPGANVLTF. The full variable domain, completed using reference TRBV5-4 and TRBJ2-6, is ETGVTQSPTHLIKTRGQQVTLRCSSQSGHNTVSWYQQALGQGPQFIFQYYREEENGRGNFPPRFSGLQFPNYSSELNVNALELDDSALYLCASAVRQTTDPGANVLTFGAGSRLTVL.

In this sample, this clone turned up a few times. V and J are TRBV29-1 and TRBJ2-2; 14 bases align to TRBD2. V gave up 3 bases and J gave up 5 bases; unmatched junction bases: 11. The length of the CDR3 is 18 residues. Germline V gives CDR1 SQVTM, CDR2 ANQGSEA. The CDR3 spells CSVEDRTSGGRKTGELFF. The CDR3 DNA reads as TGCAGCGTTGAGGACCGGACTAGCGGGGGGCGAAAAACCGGGGAGCTGTTTTTT.

As DNA, the CDR3 is TGTGCCAGCGGGACAGAGAACACCGGGGAGCTGTTTTTT. Translated, it gives CASGTENTGELFF. This chain uses TRBV2 with TRBJ2-2; 7 bases line up with TRBD1. The CDR3 is 13 amino acids. Germline lookup yields CDR1 SNHLY and CDR2 FYNNEI. After removal of 8 bases from V and 1 base from J, the junction contained 1 base not matched to a gene.

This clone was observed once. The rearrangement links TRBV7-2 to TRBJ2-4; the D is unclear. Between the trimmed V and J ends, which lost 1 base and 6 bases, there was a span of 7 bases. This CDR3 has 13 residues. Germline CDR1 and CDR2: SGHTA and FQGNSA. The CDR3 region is CASSLEAGNIQYF. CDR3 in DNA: TGTGCCAGCAGCTTAGAGGCAGGAAACATTCAGTACTTC.

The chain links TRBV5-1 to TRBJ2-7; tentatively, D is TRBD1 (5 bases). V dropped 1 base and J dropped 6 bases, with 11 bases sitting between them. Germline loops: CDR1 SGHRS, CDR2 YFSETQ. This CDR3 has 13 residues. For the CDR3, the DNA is TGCGCCAGCAGCTTGTTTCAGGGTAGCGAGCAGTACTTC. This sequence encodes CASSLFQGSEQYF.

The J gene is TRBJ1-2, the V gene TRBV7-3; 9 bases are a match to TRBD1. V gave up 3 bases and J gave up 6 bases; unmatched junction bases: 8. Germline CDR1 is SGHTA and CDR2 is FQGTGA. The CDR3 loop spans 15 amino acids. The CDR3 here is CASSLTGTGTHGYTF. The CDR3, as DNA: TGTGCCAGCAGCTTGACCGGGACAGGGACACATGGCTACACCTTC.

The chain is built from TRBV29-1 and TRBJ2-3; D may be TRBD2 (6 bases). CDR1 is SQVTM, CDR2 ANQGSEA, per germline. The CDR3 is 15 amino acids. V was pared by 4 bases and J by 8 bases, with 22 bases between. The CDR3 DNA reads TGCAGCGTTGGGGGCCGGGACTCATCAACTGGTACGCAGTATTTT. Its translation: CSVGGRDSSTGTQYF.

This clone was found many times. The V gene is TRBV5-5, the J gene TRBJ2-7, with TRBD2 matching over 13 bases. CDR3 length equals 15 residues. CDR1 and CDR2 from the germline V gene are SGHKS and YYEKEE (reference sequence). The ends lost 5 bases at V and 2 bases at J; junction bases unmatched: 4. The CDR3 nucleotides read TGTGCCAGCAGTTGGACTAGCGGGGGAACCTACGAGCAGTACTTC. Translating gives CASSWTSGGTYEQYF.

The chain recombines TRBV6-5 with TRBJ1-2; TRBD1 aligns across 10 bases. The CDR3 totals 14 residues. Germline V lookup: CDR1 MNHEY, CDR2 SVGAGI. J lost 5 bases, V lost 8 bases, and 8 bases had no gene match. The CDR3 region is CASRPPGQGYGYTF. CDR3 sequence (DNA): TGTGCCAGCCGACCGCCGGGACAGGGGTATGGCTACACCTTC.

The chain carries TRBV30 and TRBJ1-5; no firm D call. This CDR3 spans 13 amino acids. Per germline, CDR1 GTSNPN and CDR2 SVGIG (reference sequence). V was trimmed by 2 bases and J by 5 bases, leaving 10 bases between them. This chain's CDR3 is CAWSKGVDQPQHF. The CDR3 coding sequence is TGTGCCTGGAGTAAGGGAGTTGATCAGCCCCAGCATTTT.

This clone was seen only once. Here the CDR3 DNA reads TGCAGTGCTAGTCGACAGGCAGCTAGCTCCTACAATGAGCAGTTCTTC. Protein: CSASRQAASSYNEQFF. V usage is TRBV20-1 and J usage is TRBJ2-1; the D gene is possibly TRBD1 (6 bases). Germline CDR1 reads DFQATT; CDR2 reads SNEGSKA (reference sequence). Trimming took 3 bases from V and 0 from J, leaving 15 bases between them. The CDR3 is made up of 16 amino acids.

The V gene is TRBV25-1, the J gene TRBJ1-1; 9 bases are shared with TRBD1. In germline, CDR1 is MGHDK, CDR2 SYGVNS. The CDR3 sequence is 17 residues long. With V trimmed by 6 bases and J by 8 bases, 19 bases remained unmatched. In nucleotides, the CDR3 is TGTGCCAGCAGCGACCTAGCCGACAGGGGGACATTGGGCGAAGCTTTCTTT. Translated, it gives CASSDLADRGTLGEAFF.

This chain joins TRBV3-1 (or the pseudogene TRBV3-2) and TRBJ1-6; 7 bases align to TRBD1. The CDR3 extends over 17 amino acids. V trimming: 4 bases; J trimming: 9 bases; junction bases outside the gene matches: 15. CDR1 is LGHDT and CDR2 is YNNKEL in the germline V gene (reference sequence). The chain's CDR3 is CASSPRHYGTVSSPLHF. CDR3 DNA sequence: TGTGCCAGCAGCCCTCGACATTACGGGACAGTGAGTTCACCCCTCCACTTT.